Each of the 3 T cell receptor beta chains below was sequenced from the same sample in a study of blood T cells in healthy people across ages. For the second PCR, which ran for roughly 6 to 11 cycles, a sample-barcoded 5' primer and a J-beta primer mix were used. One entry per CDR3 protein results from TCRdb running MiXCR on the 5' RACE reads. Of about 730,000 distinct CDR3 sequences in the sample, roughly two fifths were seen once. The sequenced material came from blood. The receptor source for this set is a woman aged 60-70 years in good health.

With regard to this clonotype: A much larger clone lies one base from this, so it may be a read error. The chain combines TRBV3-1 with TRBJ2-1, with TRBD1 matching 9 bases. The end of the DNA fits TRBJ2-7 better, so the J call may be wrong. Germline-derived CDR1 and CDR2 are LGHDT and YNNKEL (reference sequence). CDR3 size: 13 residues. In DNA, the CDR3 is TGTGCCAGCAGCCGGGACAGGGTAAATGAGCAGTACTTC. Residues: CASSRDRVNEQYF.

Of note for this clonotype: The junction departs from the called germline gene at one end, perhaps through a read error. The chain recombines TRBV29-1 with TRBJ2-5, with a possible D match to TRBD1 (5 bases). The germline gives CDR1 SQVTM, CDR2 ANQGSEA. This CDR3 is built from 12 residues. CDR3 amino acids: CSVGQNQETRYF. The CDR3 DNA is TGCAGCGTTGGACAGAACCAAGAGACCCGGTACTTC.

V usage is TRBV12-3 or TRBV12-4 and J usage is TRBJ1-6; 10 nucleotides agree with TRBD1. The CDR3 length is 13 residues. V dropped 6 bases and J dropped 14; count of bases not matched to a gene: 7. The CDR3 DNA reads TGTGCCAGCAGAATCGACAGGGGGCATGCCCTCCACTTT. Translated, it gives CASRIDRGHALHF.